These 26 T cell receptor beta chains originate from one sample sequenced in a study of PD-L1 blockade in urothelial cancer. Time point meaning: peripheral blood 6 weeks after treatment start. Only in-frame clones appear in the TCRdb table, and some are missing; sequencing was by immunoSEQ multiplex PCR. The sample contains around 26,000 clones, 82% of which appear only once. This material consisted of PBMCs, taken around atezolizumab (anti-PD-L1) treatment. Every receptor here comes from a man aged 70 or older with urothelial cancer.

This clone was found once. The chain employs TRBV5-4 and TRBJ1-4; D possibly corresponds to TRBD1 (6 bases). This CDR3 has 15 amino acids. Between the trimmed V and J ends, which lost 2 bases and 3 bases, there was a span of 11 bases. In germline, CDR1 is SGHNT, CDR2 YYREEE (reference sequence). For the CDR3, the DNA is TGTGCCAGCAGCTTAGAGGGACACTCTAATGAAAAACTGTTTTTT. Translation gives CASSLEGHSNEKLFF.

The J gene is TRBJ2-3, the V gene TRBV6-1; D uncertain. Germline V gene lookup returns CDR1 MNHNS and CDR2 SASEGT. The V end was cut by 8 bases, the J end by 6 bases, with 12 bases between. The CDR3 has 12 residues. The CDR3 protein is CASGQSFDTQYF. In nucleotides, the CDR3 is TGTGCCAGCGGGCAGTCTTTCGATACGCAGTATTTT.

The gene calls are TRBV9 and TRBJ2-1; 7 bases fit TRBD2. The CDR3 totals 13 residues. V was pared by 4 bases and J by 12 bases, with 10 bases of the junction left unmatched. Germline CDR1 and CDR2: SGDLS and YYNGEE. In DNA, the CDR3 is TGTGCCAGCAGCCTTTCCCTCTCGGGGGGGCAGTTCTTC. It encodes CASSLSLSGGQFF.

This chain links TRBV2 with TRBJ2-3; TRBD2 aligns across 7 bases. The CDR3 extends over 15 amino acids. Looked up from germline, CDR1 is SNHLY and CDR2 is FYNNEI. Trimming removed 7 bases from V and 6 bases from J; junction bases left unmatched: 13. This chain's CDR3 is CASTKGRGSVDTQYF. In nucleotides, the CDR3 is TGTGCCAGCACTAAGGGGAGGGGCTCCGTTGATACGCAGTATTTT.

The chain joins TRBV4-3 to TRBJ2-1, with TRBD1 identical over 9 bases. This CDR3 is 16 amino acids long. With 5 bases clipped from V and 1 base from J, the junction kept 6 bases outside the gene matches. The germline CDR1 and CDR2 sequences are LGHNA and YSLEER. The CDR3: CASSRQGVRSYNEQFF. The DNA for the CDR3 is TGCGCCAGCAGCAGACAGGGGGTAAGGTCCTACAATGAGCAGTTCTTC.

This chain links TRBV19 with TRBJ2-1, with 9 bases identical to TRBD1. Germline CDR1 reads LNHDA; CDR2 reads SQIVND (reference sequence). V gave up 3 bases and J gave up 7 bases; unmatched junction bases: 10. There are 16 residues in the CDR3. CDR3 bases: TGTGCCAGTAGTATCCGCGACAGGGGGAACTGGAATGAGCAGTTCTTC. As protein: CASSIRDRGNWNEQFF. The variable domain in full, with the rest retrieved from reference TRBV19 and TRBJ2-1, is DGGITQSPKYLFRKEGQNVTLSCEQNLNHDAMYWYRQDPGQGLRLIYYSQIVNDFQKGDIAEGYSVSREKKESFPLTVTSAQKNPTAFYLCASSIRDRGNWNEQFFGPGTRLTVL.

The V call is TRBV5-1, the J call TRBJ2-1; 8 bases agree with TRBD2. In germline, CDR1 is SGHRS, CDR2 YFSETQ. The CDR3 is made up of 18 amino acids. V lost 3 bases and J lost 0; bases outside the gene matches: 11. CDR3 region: CASSYTTSGTSSYNEQFF. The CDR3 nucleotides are TGCGCCAGCAGCTATACCACTAGCGGAACGAGCTCCTACAATGAGCAGTTCTTC. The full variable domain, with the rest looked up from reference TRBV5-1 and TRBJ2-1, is KAGVTQTPRYLIKTRGQQVTLSCSPISGHRSVSWYQQTPGQGLQFLFEYFSETQRNKGNFPGRFSGRQFSNSRSEMNVSTLELGDSALYLCASSYTTSGTSSYNEQFFGPGTRLTVL.

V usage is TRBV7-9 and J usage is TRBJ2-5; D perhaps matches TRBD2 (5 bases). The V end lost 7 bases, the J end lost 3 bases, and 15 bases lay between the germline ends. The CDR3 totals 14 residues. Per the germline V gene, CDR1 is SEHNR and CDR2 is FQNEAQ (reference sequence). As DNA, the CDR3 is TGTGCCAGCAACCCCGAGGGCGGCGAAGAGACCCAGTACTTC. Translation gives CASNPEGGEETQYF.

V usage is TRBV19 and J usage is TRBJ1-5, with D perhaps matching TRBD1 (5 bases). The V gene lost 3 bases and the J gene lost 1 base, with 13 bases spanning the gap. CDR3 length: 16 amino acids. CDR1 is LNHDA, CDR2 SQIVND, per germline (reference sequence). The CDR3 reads CASSITGARSNQPQHF. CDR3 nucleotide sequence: TGTGCCAGTAGTATCACAGGAGCAAGGAGCAATCAGCCCCAGCATTTT.

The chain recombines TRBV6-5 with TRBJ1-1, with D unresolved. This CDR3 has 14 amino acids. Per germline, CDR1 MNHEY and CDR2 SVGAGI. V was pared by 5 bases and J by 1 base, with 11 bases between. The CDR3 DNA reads TGTGCCAGCAGTCAAGGGCGGGAGAACACTGAAGCTTTCTTT. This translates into CASSQGRENTEAFF.

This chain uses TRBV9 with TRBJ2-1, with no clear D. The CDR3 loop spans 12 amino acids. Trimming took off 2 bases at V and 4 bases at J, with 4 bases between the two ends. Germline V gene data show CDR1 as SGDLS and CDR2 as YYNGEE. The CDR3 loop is CASSVAYNEQFF. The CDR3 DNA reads TGTGCCAGCAGCGTGGCTTACAATGAGCAGTTCTTC.

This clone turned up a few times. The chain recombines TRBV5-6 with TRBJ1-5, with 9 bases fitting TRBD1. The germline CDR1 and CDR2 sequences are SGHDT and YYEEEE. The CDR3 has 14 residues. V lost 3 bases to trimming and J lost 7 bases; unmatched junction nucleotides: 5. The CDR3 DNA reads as TGTGCCAGCAGCTGGGGACAGGGACAACAGCCCCAGCATTTT. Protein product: CASSWGQGQQPQHF.

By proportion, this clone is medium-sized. The chain's CDR3 is CASSLGDRNQPQHF. The DNA for the CDR3 is TGTGCCAGCAGCTTAGGGGACAGAAATCAGCCCCAGCATTTT. The J gene is TRBJ1-5, the V gene TRBV11-1, with 7 bases aligning to TRBD1. The CDR3 totals 14 residues. The trim removed 1 base at V and 4 bases at J, leaving 1 base unmatched. Germline V lookup: CDR1 SGHAT, CDR2 FQDESV (reference sequence). The variable domain in full, completed from reference TRBV11-1 and TRBJ1-5, reads EAEVAQSPRYKITEKSQAVAFWCDPISGHATLYWYRQILGQGPELLVQFQDESVVDDSQLPKDRFSAERLKGVDSTLKIQPAELGDSAMYLCASSLGDRNQPQHFGDGTRLSIL.

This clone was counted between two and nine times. The CDR3 region has the DNA TGTGCCAGCAGCTTAGCTTGGGGTAGCGGGAGAGGCTCCTACGAGCAGTACTTC. It encodes CASSLAWGSGRGSYEQYF. V and J are TRBV13 and TRBJ2-7, with 9 bases matching TRBD2. Germline V gene data show CDR1 as PRHDT and CDR2 as FYEKMQ (reference sequence). After removal of 1 base from V and 0 bases from J, the junction contained 10 bases not matched to a gene. This CDR3 region has 18 residues.

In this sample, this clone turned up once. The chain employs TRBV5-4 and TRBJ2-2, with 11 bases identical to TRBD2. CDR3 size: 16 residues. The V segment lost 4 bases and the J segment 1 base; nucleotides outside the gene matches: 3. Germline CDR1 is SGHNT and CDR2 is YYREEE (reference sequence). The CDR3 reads CASSTGTSGNTGELFF. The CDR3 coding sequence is TGTGCCAGCAGCACAGGGACTAGCGGGAACACCGGGGAGCTGTTTTTT.

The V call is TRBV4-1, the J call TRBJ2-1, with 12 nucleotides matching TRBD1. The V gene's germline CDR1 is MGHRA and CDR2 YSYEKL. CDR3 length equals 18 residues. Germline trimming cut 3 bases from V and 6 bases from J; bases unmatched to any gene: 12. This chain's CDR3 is CASSQPFLRDRGRNEQFF. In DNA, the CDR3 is TGCGCCAGCAGCCAGCCTTTTCTCCGGGACAGGGGGCGCAATGAGCAGTTCTTC.

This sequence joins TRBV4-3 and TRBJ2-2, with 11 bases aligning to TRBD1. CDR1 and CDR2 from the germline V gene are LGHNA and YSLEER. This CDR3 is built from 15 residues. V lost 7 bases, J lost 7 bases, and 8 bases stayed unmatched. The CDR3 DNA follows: TGCGCCAGCACCTTGGACAGGGGGCGTAACGGGGAGCTGTTTTTT. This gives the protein CASTLDRGRNGELFF.

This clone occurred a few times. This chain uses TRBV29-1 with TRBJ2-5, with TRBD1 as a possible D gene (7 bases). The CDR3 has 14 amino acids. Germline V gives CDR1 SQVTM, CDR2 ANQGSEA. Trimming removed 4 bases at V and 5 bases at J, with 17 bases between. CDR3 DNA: TGCAGCGTTGCCCAGGGGGGCCTGCTGGAGACCCAGTACTTC. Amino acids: CSVAQGGLLETQYF.

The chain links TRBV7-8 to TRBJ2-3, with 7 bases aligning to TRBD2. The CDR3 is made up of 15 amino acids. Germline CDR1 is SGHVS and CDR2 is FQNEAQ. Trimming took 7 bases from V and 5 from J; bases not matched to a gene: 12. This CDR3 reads CASIPNGRRGDTQYF. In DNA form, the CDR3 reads TGTGCCAGCATCCCGAACGGGAGGCGGGGAGATACGCAGTATTTT.

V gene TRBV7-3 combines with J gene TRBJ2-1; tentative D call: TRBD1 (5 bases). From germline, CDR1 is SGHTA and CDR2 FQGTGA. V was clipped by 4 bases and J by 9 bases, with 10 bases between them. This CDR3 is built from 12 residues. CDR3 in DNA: TGTGCCAGCAGCTCCAACACAGGTGAGCAGTTCTTC. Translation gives CASSSNTGEQFF.

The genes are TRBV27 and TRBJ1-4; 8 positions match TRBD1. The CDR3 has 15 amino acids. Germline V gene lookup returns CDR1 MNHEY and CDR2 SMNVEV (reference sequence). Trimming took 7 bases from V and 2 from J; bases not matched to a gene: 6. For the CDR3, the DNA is TGTGCCAGCACCCGGCGGACAGGGACTAATGAAAAACTGTTTTTT. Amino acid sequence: CASTRRTGTNEKLFF.

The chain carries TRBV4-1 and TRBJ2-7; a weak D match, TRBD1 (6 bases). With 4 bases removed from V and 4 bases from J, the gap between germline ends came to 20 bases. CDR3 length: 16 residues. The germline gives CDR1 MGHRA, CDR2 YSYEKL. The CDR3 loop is CASSPDLDRNFYEQYF. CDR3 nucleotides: TGCGCCAGCAGCCCCGACCTGGACAGAAATTTTTACGAGCAGTACTTC.

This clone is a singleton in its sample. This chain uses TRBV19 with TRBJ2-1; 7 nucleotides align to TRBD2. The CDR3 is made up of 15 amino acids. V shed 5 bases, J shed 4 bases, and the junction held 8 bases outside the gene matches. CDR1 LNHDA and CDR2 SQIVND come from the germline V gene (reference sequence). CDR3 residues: CASSSQSGKYNEQFF. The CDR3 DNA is TGTGCCAGTAGTTCCCAGAGCGGGAAATACAATGAGCAGTTCTTC.

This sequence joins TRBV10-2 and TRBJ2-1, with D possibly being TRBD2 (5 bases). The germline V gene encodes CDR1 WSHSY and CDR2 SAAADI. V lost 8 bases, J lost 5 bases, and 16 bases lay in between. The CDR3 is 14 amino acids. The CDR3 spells CASSDSRHNNEQFF. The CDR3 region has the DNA TGCGCCAGCTCGGACTCCAGACATAACAATGAGCAGTTCTTC.

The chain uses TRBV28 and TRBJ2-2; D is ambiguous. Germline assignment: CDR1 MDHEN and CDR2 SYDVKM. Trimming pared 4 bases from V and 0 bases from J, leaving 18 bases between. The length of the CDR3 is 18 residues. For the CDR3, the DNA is TGTGCCAGCAGTTCCTTCAGTGTCCCCCTGGCGAACACCGGGGAGCTGTTTTTT. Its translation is CASSSFSVPLANTGELFF.

The CDR3 nucleotides read TGTGCCATCGCAAACTCTGAAGGAAACACCATATATTTT. Its protein is CAIANSEGNTIYF. The V call is TRBV10-3, the J call TRBJ1-3; D call uncertain. Trimming pared 8 bases from V and 4 bases from J, leaving 12 bases between. CDR1 and CDR2 (germline): ENHRY, SYGVKD. This CDR3 has 13 residues.